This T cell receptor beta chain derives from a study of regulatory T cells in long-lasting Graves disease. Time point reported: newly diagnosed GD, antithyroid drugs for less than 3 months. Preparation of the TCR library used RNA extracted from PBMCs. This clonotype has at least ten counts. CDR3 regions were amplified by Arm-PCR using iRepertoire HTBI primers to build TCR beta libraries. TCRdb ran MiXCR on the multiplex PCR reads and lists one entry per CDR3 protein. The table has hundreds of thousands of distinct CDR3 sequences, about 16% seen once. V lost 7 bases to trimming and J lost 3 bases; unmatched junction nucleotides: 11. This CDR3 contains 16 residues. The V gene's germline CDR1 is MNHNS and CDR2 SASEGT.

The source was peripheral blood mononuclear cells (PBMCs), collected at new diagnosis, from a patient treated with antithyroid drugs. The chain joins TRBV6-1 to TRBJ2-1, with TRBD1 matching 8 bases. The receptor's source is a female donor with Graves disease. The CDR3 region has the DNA TGTGCCAGCACTCCGAGGGGACAGGAGTACTACAATGAGCAGTTCTTC. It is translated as CASTPRGQEYYNEQFF.